The clone carrying this T cell receptor beta chain was observed many times. Germline assignment: CDR1 SGHTA and CDR2 FQGTGA. The V end was cut by 3 bases, the J end by 1 base, with 9 bases between. The CDR3 runs 14 residues. The data were obtained in a study of human T cells and chemical hapten exposure. Via MiXCR, TCRdb re-called the RACE reads, giving one row per CDR3 protein. The sample has roughly 140,000 distinct CDR3 sequences, approximately 12% seen once; the top ten hold more than 1.1%. Time point: patch test 2, 6 weeks after DPC sensitization. Treatment reported: therapeutic diphenylcyclopropenone sensitization with weekly scalp DPC.

Sequencing used whole blood, obtained in connection with sensitization to the hapten diphenylcyclopropenone (DPC). The J gene is TRBJ1-1, the V gene TRBV7-3; D might be TRBD1 (6 bases). This clonotype was sampled from a woman aged 45 to 65 with alopecia areata. Some clones in this sample may be carry-over from other donors' samples. Written as DNA, the CDR3 is TGTGCCAGCAGCTTGGGCAGGGGGAACACTGAAGCTTTCTTT. Encoded protein: CASSLGRGNTEAFF.